Included here is one TCR beta chain sequence, with context. The sample originates from a study of OX40 agonist ivuxolimab in advanced cancers. Study-level background: Previous treatment with anti-PD-1, anti-PD-L1 or anti-CTLA-4 therapy was allowed; 30% to 50% had received some.

Data came from immunoSEQ multiplex PCR; TCRdb stores just in-frame clones and leaves some out. This sample has about 36,000 clones, with 70% to 80% found just once. Here the sequenced sample was CD4+ or CD8+ T cells sorted from blood, taken in a trial of the OX40 agonist ivuxolimab. The source is an adult with an advanced solid tumor such as melanoma, head and neck, liver or kidney cancer.

The chain's CDR3 is CASSPGSYTEAFF. Written as DNA, the CDR3 is TGTGCCAGCTCACCGGGCAGCTACACTGAAGCTTTCTTT. The V call is TRBV18, the J call TRBJ1-1; no definite D call. This CDR3 is 13 amino acids long. The V gene lost 3 bases and the J gene lost 3 bases, with 8 bases spanning the gap. The V gene's germline CDR1 is KGHSH and CDR2 LQKENI.